The present T cell receptor beta chain was sequenced within a study of cytomegalovirus exposure and HLA in healthy donors (dated by TCRdb to the late 2010s). Study-wide context: An earlier analysis of roughly 630 of the donors reported approximately 270 Gb of sequence data and approximately 110 million unique TCR beta sequences from approximately 180 million T cells. Class I and class II HLA loci were covered by the typing at four-digit resolution. On average, about 240,000 unique TCR beta nucleotide sequences were sequenced per donor among 398 genotyped donors of the cohort, with roughly a sixth of those sequences being non-productive. Among the roughly 430 genotyped donors, 81% belonged to the genetic ancestry cluster associated with self-reported Caucasian donors. The later analysis used no new phenotypic data to find candidate immune exposures, relying instead on TCR beta sequences and their occurrence across donors. A separate validation cohort of approximately 120 different subjects was used in addition to the roughly 670-subject first cohort. All discovery cohort repertoires had been generated using a single sequencing platform. To study patterns of TCR occurrence, a later analysis re-analyzed previously published TCR beta repertoires from just over 650 donors and added high-resolution HLA genotyping. The study used immunosequencing to profile the T cell repertoires of approximately 650 subjects and linked those repertoires to cytomegalovirus serostatus. An early release covering roughly 580 HLA-typed donors comprised 250 to 350 gigabases of sequencing data and around 86 million unique TCR sequences. Typing coverage varied by locus: roughly 629-630 donors for A, B, C, DRB1 and DQB1; approximately 500 for DQA1; 600 to 610 for DPA1; roughly 470 for DPB1. High-throughput TCR immunosequencing, statistical association of individual TCRs with disease status, and machine learning were combined to predict cytomegalovirus infection status. The study aimed to test whether cataloging public T cell receptors could reveal signatures of past pathogen exposure. Roughly five DR-DQ haplotypes were handled as single units for association and clustering, since linkage in the cohort was strong. An earlier analysis of 587 of the donors applied high-throughput TCR beta sequencing to assess whether each TCR beta V gene segment acted as functional or pseudogenic. Donor age, sex, ethnicity and CMV serostatus were compiled together with the repertoire data. A later genetic analysis used genome-wide SNP genotypes for about 65% of the 666 donors, treating that subset as a discovery cohort.

Counted from cysteine to phenylalanine, this CDR3 has 13 amino acids. Only the CDR3 part of the read is kept: 39 bases, read in frame from the first base. V gives up 4 bases and J gives up 2 bases, and the segment between their germline ends measures 6 bases. CDR1 is given as WNHNN and CDR2 as SYGVQD, both from the germline V gene (reference sequence). The cohort comprised approximately 700 healthy bone marrow donors. At the time of sampling, every cohort member was nominally healthy, though immune exposures that went unrecorded were likely present. The donor tested CMV seropositive and was one of the 289 seropositive cohort members. Each donor provided a peripheral blood sample, and peripheral blood mononuclear cells were used for TCR beta sequencing. Genomic DNA was extracted from the blood cell samples with the Qiagen DNeasy Blood Extraction Kit. What the work shows at the level of the full study, not this receptor alone: The classifier was reported to diagnose cytomegalovirus status with high specificity and sensitivity in both the original and validation cohorts. In a later analysis, the rate of TCR association differed among HLA loci, with DRB1 alleles having the most associated TCRs and HLA-C alleles having the fewest. Roughly uniform sequencing depth across donors was assumed in presence/absence analyses, although this assumption may not hold. A later analysis associated some 17,000 TCR beta sequences with specific HLA alleles at a false discovery rate of 0.05. Across donors, most TCR sequences were observed very rarely, whereas some public TCRs were present in many individuals. The authors suggested that the approach could potentially be extended to other disease states and immunological phenotypes. HLA typing was unavailable for some donors at each locus, so association tests used only the typed subset. Only TCR beta chains were sequenced in this cohort, and the absence of alpha or paired-chain data limited detectable features. Because counts were too low, some 17 rarely observed V segments, including chromosome 9 orphons, were excluded from the earlier analysis of fewer than 650 of the donors. A later analysis found that HLA-associated TCR beta chains were more clonally expanded and had lower generation probabilities than equally common non-associated chains. Some IMGT-functional V segments, including TRBV6-2 and TRBV6-3, could not be told apart with the 87-base-pair reads, so those segments were excluded. The study gave a list of under 200 TCR beta chains associated with cytomegalovirus. In vitro tests confirmed that a few of the cytomegalovirus-associated TCR beta chains recognize cytomegalovirus antigens. When HLA alleles, especially DR and DQ, strongly co-occurred, TCR associations were difficult to assign to individual alleles. In an earlier analysis of over 550 of the donors, most TCR beta V segments were observed in productive rearrangements about 87% or about 30% of the time, broadly matching IMGT annotations. Linkage disequilibrium might explain the correlated functional status among segregating V segments, but an unknown experimental factor could not be excluded. A group of highly shared sequence variants was considered likely to be a technical artifact of the sequencing pipeline. An association between a missense DCLRE1C variant and V-gene and J-gene trimming of TCR beta chains was found in a later genetic analysis and replicated in an independent cohort. A further reported finding was that TCR beta sequences accurately predicted the HLA-A and HLA-B alleles for most subjects in the first cohort. A later genetic analysis reported fewer N-insertions in productive TCRs among donors in an Asian-associated ancestry cluster than the roughly 700-donor mean. The only immune exposure information available for the cohort was CMV serostatus. Several of the top co-occurrence clusters appeared to be linked to parvovirus B19, influenza, CMV and Epstein-Barr virus, according to a later analysis. In a later analysis, most CMV-associated TCR beta chains were found to appear HLA-restricted, with HLA associations seemingly driven largely by CMV exposure.

Library preparation employed the immunoSEQ multiplex PCR assay. For the multiplex PCR, a mixture combining 60 forward primers for TCR Vbeta segments and 13 reverse primers for TCR Jbeta segments was used. The CDR3 region of rearranged TCR beta genes was amplified from genomic DNA with a multiplex PCR assay. Amplified TCR beta libraries were sequenced as 87-base-pair reads on the Illumina HiSeq System. Under the source paper's analysis protocol: Across the 500 to 750 repertoires, a later analysis counted 80 million or so unique TCR beta chains, around 11 million of which were shared by at least two donors. Raw reads were error-corrected and collapsed into unique sequences by a nearest-neighbor algorithm in which closely related sequences were merged to remove PCR and sequencing errors. Alignment of CDR3 sequences to IMGT reference sequences was used to assign V, D and J gene segments. For a sequence to be retained, a match of at least six nucleotides to both a V gene segment and a J gene segment was required. A rearrangement was called productive if the CDR3 had no stop codons and remained in frame with V and J, and every other rearrangement was called non-productive. CDR3 was defined according to IMGT convention as the region running from the second conserved V-encoded cysteine to the conserved J-encoded phenylalanine. The earlier analysis of 450 to 750 of the donors excluded any sequence lacking an unambiguous match to a single V gene segment. An earlier analysis of a few hundred of the donors called V segments functional above 56.7% productive rearrangements and segregating when the between-donor standard deviation exceeded 5%. A statistical classification framework was developed to diagnose cytomegalovirus status using the catalog of TCR beta chain sequences. V and J gene assignment, in a later analysis, came from comparing TCR nucleotide sequences with IMGT/GENE-DB human TR gene sequences. The TCRdist pipeline was used in a later analysis to assign CDR3 sequences and most-parsimonious VDJ recombination scenarios. In a later analysis, every TCR beta chain was defined by the combination of its CDR3 amino acid sequence and its V-gene family, and reads without a unique V-gene family were dropped. A later analysis removed 550 to 650 highly shared, low-generation-probability nucleotide sequences to deal with suspected cross-contamination and a sequencing artifact. In a later analysis, a clonal expansion index for each public chain was calculated from normalized within-repertoire ranks of inferred template counts. In a later analysis, generation probabilities were computed using a VDJ recombination model fitted to out-of-frame rearrangements, and the results were checked against IGoR. In a later analysis, TCR-TCR, TCR-HLA and TCR-CMV co-occurrence was scored with hypergeometric tests, and a repertoire-size bias correction was applied to TCR pairs. A later analysis estimated false discovery rates by permuting HLA or CMV assignments 20 times. In a later analysis, co-occurring TCRs were grouped using DBSCAN, and TCRdist sequence similarity was added for clustering within HLA-allele-positive subsets. For co-occurrence clustering, repertoires with fewer than 30,000 or more than 120,000 public chains were excluded, along with five repertoires with anomalous nucleotide sharing. This immuneACCESS table, as held by TCRdb, lists in-frame sequences with V and J called but not all clones. Of the missing ones, under half trace to an unresolved V gene in checked studies; the others have no known cause. The D gene and trimming were derived from the DNA, and the V and J assignments and clone size from that table. This sample is represented by around 190,000 clones; 75% to 85% of them were singletons. About 1.3% of the sample belongs to the ten largest clones.

This clone was seen a few times. Its antigen is still unknown. Base qualities were left out, and no much larger clone turns up one base away. The source material was PBMCs. This clonotype was sampled from a girl aged 2 to 10 in good health and CMV-seropositive. The chain joins TRBV10-1 to TRBJ1-5; the D segment cannot be called with confidence. The DNA sequence reads TGCGCCAGCAGTGTTAGTGGCAATCAGCCCCAGCATTTT. The translation is CASSVSGNQPQHF.